Shown below are 18 T cell receptor beta chains from a single sample sequenced in a study of blood T cell repertoires in COVID-19. Repertoires were generated with immunoSEQ multiplex PCR, while TCRdb's copy carries only in-frame clones and drops some. Of around 92,000 clones listed, just over 85% were seen once; the top ten hold 10% to 15%. The material sequenced was peripheral blood. These receptors came from a woman in her sixties or seventies in a cohort sampled during active or convalescent COVID-19.

The J gene is TRBJ1-5, the V gene TRBV4-1; TRBD1 matches at 10 bases. CDR3 length equals 16 residues. Trimming removed 0 bases from V and 4 bases from J; junction bases left unmatched: 3. Germline V gene data show CDR1 as MGHRA and CDR2 as YSYEKL. DNA of the CDR3: TGCGCCAGCAGCCAAGAGGGGACAGGGGTGAATCAGCCCCAGCATTTT. It codes for CASSQEGTGVNQPQHF.

This clone was observed a single time. V is TRBV19 and J is TRBJ1-3; D is ambiguous. Per the germline V gene, CDR1 is LNHDA and CDR2 is SQIVND (reference sequence). Between the trimmed V and J ends, which lost 6 bases and 0 bases, there was a span of 12 bases. The length of the CDR3 is 15 residues. The CDR3 sequence: CASSRGLISGNTIYF. CDR3 DNA sequence: TGTGCCAGTAGCCGAGGGTTAATCTCTGGAAACACCATATATTTT.

The chain uses TRBV2 and TRBJ1-2, with D perhaps TRBD1 (5 bases). Deletions cut 5 bases from V and 8 bases from J, with 6 bases between. Per germline, CDR1 SNHLY and CDR2 FYNNEI. CDR3 length equals 10 residues. In DNA, the CDR3 is TGTGCCAGCAGTTCAGGGGGCTACACCTTC. Its protein product is CASSSGGYTF.

The genes are TRBV7-3 and TRBJ1-3; D gene uncertain. The V gene lost 5 bases and the J gene lost 0 bases, with 11 bases spanning the gap. There are 15 residues in the CDR3. In germline, CDR1 is SGHTA, CDR2 FQGTGA. The CDR3 DNA reads as TGTGCCAGCAGCCCGGAGGGAAACTCTGGAAACACCATATATTTT. Encoded protein: CASSPEGNSGNTIYF.

The DNA for the CDR3 is TGTGCCACCGGACTCAATCAGCCCCAGCATTTT. Translated, it gives CATGLNQPQHF. The chain employs TRBV10-3 and TRBJ1-5; D is uncertain. Germline V gene lookup returns CDR1 ENHRY and CDR2 SYGVKD. V lost 10 bases, J lost 3 bases, and 7 bases lay in between. There are 11 residues in the CDR3.

This clone has just one count. V and J are TRBV5-6 and TRBJ2-1, with 13 bases that match TRBD2. Germline values: CDR1 SGHDT, CDR2 YYEEEE. V was pared by 1 base and J by 1 base, with 8 bases of the junction left unmatched. The CDR3 extends over 19 amino acids. The CDR3 coding sequence is TGTGCCAGCAGCTTGACTAGCGGGAGGGCGGCCCGATCCTACAATGAGCAGTTCTTC. Encoded protein: CASSLTSGRAARSYNEQFF.

This chain connects TRBV5-4 to TRBJ2-3; 10 nucleotides line up with TRBD2. Germline CDR1 and CDR2: SGHNT and YYREEE (reference sequence). J was trimmed by 2 bases and V by 5 bases; bases with no gene match: 5. The CDR3 spans 15 residues. For the CDR3, the DNA is TGTGCCAGCAGTCCCGGGACTAGCGTCACAGATACGCAGTATTTT. Its protein product is CASSPGTSVTDTQYF.

The rearrangement uses TRBV5-4 and TRBJ1-2; 10 bases fit TRBD1. J gave up 4 bases and V 4 bases, and 4 bases lay outside the gene matches. Per the germline V gene, CDR1 is SGHNT and CDR2 is YYREEE (reference sequence). The CDR3 consists of 14 residues. CDR3 sequence reads: CASSPGQGSYGYTF. The CDR3 nucleotides are TGTGCCAGCAGCCCGGGACAGGGGAGCTATGGCTACACCTTC.

The chain combines TRBV5-1 with TRBJ2-2; 8 nucleotides agree with TRBD2. The CDR3 has 16 amino acids. Germline CDR1 reads SGHRS; CDR2 reads YFSETQ. After removal of 0 bases from V and 6 bases from J, the junction contained 7 bases not matched to a gene. CDR3 protein: CASSLVAGGGAGELFF. DNA of the CDR3: TGCGCCAGCAGCTTGGTCGCGGGGGGCGGAGCCGGGGAGCTGTTTTTT.

This clone was seen only a few times. This chain connects TRBV5-4 to TRBJ2-6, with D unresolved. This CDR3 contains 16 residues. The V gene's germline CDR1 is SGHNT and CDR2 YYREEE (reference sequence). With 4 bases removed from V and 4 bases from J, the gap between germline ends came to 15 bases. The CDR3 region is CASSPTPGTGANVLTF. The CDR3 DNA follows: TGTGCCAGCAGCCCCACTCCGGGTACCGGGGCCAACGTCCTGACTTTC.

The V gene is TRBV7-2, the J gene TRBJ2-1, with D unresolved. CDR1 is SGHTA, CDR2 FQGNSA, per germline. CDR3 length: 15 residues. Trimming pared 1 base from V and 0 bases from J, leaving 7 bases between. The CDR3 loop is CASSLGRYSYNEQFF. CDR3 bases: TGTGCCAGCAGCTTAGGTAGATACTCCTACAATGAGCAGTTCTTC.

J is TRBJ2-7 and V is TRBV5-1; 9 bases line up with TRBD1. Losses at the gene ends were 5 bases for V and 6 bases for J; bases not matched to a gene: 6. Germline V CDR1 and CDR2: SGHRS, YFSETQ. This CDR3 is built from 13 residues. For the CDR3, the DNA is TGCGCCAGCAGTTTTGGACAGGGGCGCGAGCAGTACTTC. Translated, it gives CASSFGQGREQYF.

The V call is TRBV11-2, the J call TRBJ2-7; D not resolved. With 5 bases removed from V and 6 bases from J, the gap between germline ends came to 8 bases. Germline loops: CDR1 SGHAT, CDR2 FQNNGV. The CDR3 is 11 amino acids. In nucleotides, the CDR3 is TGTGCCAGCAGCCCCTCTAGCGAGCAGTACTTC. It yields the protein CASSPSSEQYF.

The chain employs TRBV2 and TRBJ1-1; TRBD1 matches 8 bases. The germline V gene has CDR1 SNHLY and CDR2 FYNNEI. Trimming at V came to 7 bases and at J to 2 bases, leaving 3 bases not matched to a gene. This CDR3 is built from 13 residues. CDR3 in amino acids: CASIGTGNTEAFF. The CDR3 DNA reads TGTGCCAGCATAGGGACAGGTAACACTGAAGCTTTCTTT.

This clone was counted a few times. The chain links TRBV6-5 to TRBJ1-4; a possible D gene is TRBD1 (6 bases). The V end lost 6 bases, the J end lost 0 bases, and 11 bases lay between the germline ends. The CDR3 has 15 residues. Germline V gives CDR1 MNHEY, CDR2 SVGAGI. CDR3 residues: CASRPGGATNEKLFF. As DNA, the CDR3 is TGTGCCAGCAGGCCGGGGGGCGCAACTAATGAAAAACTGTTTTTT.

The V and J genes are TRBV13 and TRBJ2-3, with 8 nucleotides matching TRBD1. The V segment lost 5 bases and the J segment 7 bases; nucleotides outside the gene matches: 8. The CDR3 extends over 14 amino acids. In germline, CDR1 is PRHDT, CDR2 FYEKMQ (reference sequence). In DNA form, the CDR3 reads TGTGCCAGCAGCATAAGGACAGGGTGGTATACGCAGTATTTT. Protein sequence: CASSIRTGWYTQYF.

The V gene is TRBV18, the J gene TRBJ2-1; no definite D call. Trimming pared 1 base from V and 3 bases from J, leaving 7 bases between. The germline gives CDR1 KGHSH, CDR2 LQKENI. The CDR3 length is 14 residues. The CDR3: CASSPQSRYNEQFF. CDR3 bases: TGTGCCAGCTCACCACAAAGCCGCTACAATGAGCAGTTCTTC.

V gene TRBV4-1 combines with J gene TRBJ1-3; no clear D. The CDR3 contains 17 residues. Per the germline V gene, CDR1 is MGHRA and CDR2 is YSYEKL. Trimming removed 1 base from V and 0 bases from J, with 13 bases in between. This CDR3 is CASSQVRHSLSGNTIYF. The CDR3 DNA is TGCGCCAGCAGCCAAGTCCGTCACAGTCTCTCTGGAAACACCATATATTTT.